This is a list of T cell receptor beta chains from one sample in a study of CD8 T cell repertoires and HIV-1 epitope variants. Method: immunoSEQ multiplex PCR; TCRdb's copy keeps in-frame clones and lacks some. The sample lists some 87,000 clones, approximately 70% occurring once. What was sequenced was uncultured baseline CD8+ T cells from peripheral blood mononuclear cells (PBMCs). Receptors were obtained from a male donor with HIV. The CDR3 runs from the conserved cysteine through the conserved F or W. D genes are given only for firm matches. Rows may omit the clone size; those that give it use once, few, many or a size class.

DNA	CDR3	J	D	V	size
TGTGCCAGCAGCTCCCAACAGAATAACTATGGCTACACCTTC	CASSSQQNNYGYTF	TRBJ1-2	NA	TRBV11-3	NA
TGTGCCAGCAGCCATGACTTTGGGACAGAGAACACTGAAGCTTTCTTT	CASSHDFGTENTEAFF	TRBJ1-1	TRBD1	TRBV7-2	NA
TGTGCTAGTGCCGCGACAGGGAACTATGGCTACACCTTC	CASAATGNYGYTF	TRBJ1-2	TRBD1	TRBV12-5	once
TGTGCCACCAGCAGACCGGGTATCGGAGATACGCAGTATTTT	CATSRPGIGDTQYF	TRBJ2-3	NA	TRBV15	NA
TGTGCTAGTCGGTCAAGGCTCTACAATGAGCAGTTCTTC	CASRSRLYNEQFF	TRBJ2-1	NA	TRBV12-5	NA
TGTGCCAGCATTGTAGGCAGGGCGCTCCCCTATGGCTACACCTTC	CASIVGRALPYGYTF	TRBJ1-2	NA	TRBV28	NA
TGTGCCAGCAGTTTCCTCCTTGGGGCTAATGAAAAACTGTTTTTT	CASSFLLGANEKLFF	TRBJ1-4	NA	TRBV6-6	NA
TGTGCCAGCAGTTGGATAGACAGTCCCTACGAGCAGTACTTC	CASSWIDSPYEQYF	TRBJ2-7	NA	TRBV28	NA
TGTGCCAGCAGCCAAGAAACAGAAGAGACCCAGTACTTC	CASSQETEETQYF	TRBJ2-5	NA	TRBV4-2	NA
TGCGCCAGCAGCTTGGAGGGGGCCTCACCCCTCCACTTT	CASSLEGASPLHF	TRBJ1-6	TRBD1	TRBV5-1	few
TGTGCCAGCAGCTTAGGGCCGCAAATCCAACATACAGGCTACGAGCAGTACTTC	CASSLGPQIQHTGYEQYF	TRBJ2-7	NA	TRBV13	NA
TGTGCCAGCTCACAGGGACAGGAGAACACTGAAGCTTTCTTT	CASSQGQENTEAFF	TRBJ1-1	TRBD1	TRBV18	NA
TGTGCCAGCAGTTTCGGACTAGCGGGAAACATTCAGTACTTC	CASSFGLAGNIQYF	TRBJ2-4	TRBD2	TRBV27	NA
TGTGCCAGCAGTTCCTTGTCCACGACAGTGTATAGCAATCAGCCCCAGCATTTT	CASSSLSTTVYSNQPQHF	TRBJ1-5	NA	TRBV27	NA
TGTGCCAGCGCCGGGGGCTCTGGGGCCAACGTCCTGACTTTC	CASAGGSGANVLTF	TRBJ2-6	NA	TRBV27	NA
TGTGCCAGCAGCTTACGTCGACAAGAGACCCAGTACTTC	CASSLRRQETQYF	TRBJ2-5	NA	TRBV7-9	NA
TGTGCCATCAGTGAGTCGGAGGGGTTCTCACCCCTCCACTTT	CAISESEGFSPLHF	TRBJ1-6	NA	TRBV10-3	NA
TGTGCCAGCAGCTTAGATTCGCGCGATGAAGAGACCCAGTACTTC	CASSLDSRDEETQYF	TRBJ2-5	NA	TRBV7-2	few
TGTGCCAGCAGCAGTCGGCGACAAGAGACCCAGTACTTC	CASSSRRQETQYF	TRBJ2-5	NA	TRBV9	NA
TGTGCCAGCTCACCTGCGACTAGCGGGACAGATACGCAGTATTTT	CASSPATSGTDTQYF	TRBJ2-3	TRBD2	TRBV18	few
TGCAGCGTTATACAGGGCGGGCAAGAGACCCAGTACTTC	CSVIQGGQETQYF	TRBJ2-5	NA	TRBV29-1	NA
TGTGCCAGCTCCCCTACAGGTTTTGGCTACACCTTC	CASSPTGFGYTF	TRBJ1-2	NA	TRBV18	few
TGTGCCAGCAGTTACTTCGGAGCGGGGGGGATAACCGGGGAGCTGTTTTTT	CASSYFGAGGITGELFF	TRBJ2-2	TRBD2	TRBV27	NA
TGTGCCTGGTCCGGGACAGGGCCCTACGAGCAGTACTTC	CAWSGTGPYEQYF	TRBJ2-7	TRBD1	TRBV30	NA
TGTGCCATCATGGTCGGGAGCACCGGGGAGCTGTTTTTT	CAIMVGSTGELFF	TRBJ2-2	NA	TRBV10-3	few
TGTGCCAGCAGCTTAGGCGGGGGTCCTCAAGAGACCCAGTACTTC	CASSLGGGPQETQYF	TRBJ2-5	TRBD2	TRBV7-3	few
TGCAGCGCCCCCCAGGAATTGTCTGGAAACACCATATATTTT	CSAPQELSGNTIYF	TRBJ1-3	NA	TRBV29-1	NA
TGTGCCAGCAGCCTGATGTGGGACAGGGATGAAAAACTGTTTTTT	CASSLMWDRDEKLFF	TRBJ1-4	TRBD1	TRBV5-6	NA
TGTGCCTGGAGTGTGGACAGCCGGGGAAACACCATATATTTT	CAWSVDSRGNTIYF	TRBJ1-3	NA	TRBV30	NA
TGTGCCACCAGCAGTCTTAGGGAGGGTGGCTATGGCTACACCTTC	CATSSLREGGYGYTF	TRBJ1-2	NA	TRBV15	NA
TGTGCCAGCTCACCCCGGGACAGGGGGAACACTGAAGCTTTCTTT	CASSPRDRGNTEAFF	TRBJ1-1	TRBD1	TRBV18	NA
TGTGCCAGCAGTCAGGGACTAGCGGGTGAAGCGAACACCGGGGAGCTGTTTTTT	CASSQGLAGEANTGELFF	TRBJ2-2	TRBD2	TRBV28	NA
TGTGCCACCAGCAGAGAGGGGTTAAGGGACCACGGTGGCTACACCTTC	CATSREGLRDHGGYTF	TRBJ1-2	NA	TRBV15	NA
TGTGCCAGCACAGCGGGACAGACCTACGAGCAGTACTTC	CASTAGQTYEQYF	TRBJ2-7	NA	TRBV2	NA
TGTGCCAGCAGTGTCTGGGACAGGGGAAACGAGCAGTACTTC	CASSVWDRGNEQYF	TRBJ2-7	TRBD1	TRBV6-6	NA
TGTGCCAGCAGTTACTCGTTGATGACCGGGGAGCTGTTTTTT	CASSYSLMTGELFF	TRBJ2-2	NA	TRBV6-5	NA
TGTGCCACCAGCAGAGATGCTGGGACAGGGTACGATGAGCAGTTCTTC	CATSRDAGTGYDEQFF	TRBJ2-1	TRBD1	TRBV15	once
TGTGCCAGCTCACCTGGGACTAGGGGCACAGATACGCAGTATTTT	CASSPGTRGTDTQYF	TRBJ2-3	TRBD2	TRBV18	NA
TGTGCCAGTGGGGGAGGTTTTGGCTACACCTTC	CASGGGFGYTF	TRBJ1-2	NA	TRBV19	NA
TGTGCCAGCAGTTTCACCGAGGGAGCCAAAAACATTCAGTACTTC	CASSFTEGAKNIQYF	TRBJ2-4	NA	TRBV6-6	NA